Reported below is one T cell receptor (beta chain). The antigen is unknown. The CDR3 length is 16 residues. Trimming cost V 5 bases and J 8 bases, with 21 bases left between them. The V gene's germline CDR1 is MNHEY and CDR2 SVGEGT. Repertoires were generated with immunoSEQ multiplex PCR, while TCRdb's copy carries only in-frame clones and drops some. The sample records about 94,000 clones, roughly 85% being singletons. This sample is part of a study of T cell responses to AZD1222 COVID-19 vaccine. Study results and limitations: Only 5 or 6 AZD1222 recipients tested seropositive at baseline. Regions left unmutated in variants are reportedly the target of nearly half of spike-specific TCRs.

The sample was peripheral blood, taken 28 days after the second AZD1222 dose. The TCR originated in an adult who received the AZD1222 COVID-19 vaccine. The gene calls are TRBV6-2 or TRBV6-3 and TRBJ1-4; possibly TRBD1 for D (5 bases). This CDR3 is CASSDQKAGNGEKLFF. DNA of the CDR3: TGTGCCAGCAGTGACCAGAAAGCAGGGAACGGGGAAAAACTGTTTTTT.